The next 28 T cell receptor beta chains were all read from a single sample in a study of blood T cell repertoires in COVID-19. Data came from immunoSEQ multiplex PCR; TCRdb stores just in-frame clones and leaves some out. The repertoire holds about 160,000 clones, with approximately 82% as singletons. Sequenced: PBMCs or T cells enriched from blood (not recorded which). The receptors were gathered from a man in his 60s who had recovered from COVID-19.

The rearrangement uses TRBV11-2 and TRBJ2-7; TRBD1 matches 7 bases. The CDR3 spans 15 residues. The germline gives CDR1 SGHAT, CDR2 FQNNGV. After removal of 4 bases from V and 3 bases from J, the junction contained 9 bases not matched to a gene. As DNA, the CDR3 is TGTGCCAGCAGCTCCCTATCGGCAGGGGGCTACGAGCAGTACTTC. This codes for CASSSLSAGGYEQYF.

CDR3 in amino acids: CASSLVGGGRGEQYF. CDR3 DNA: TGTGCCAGCAGTTTAGTTGGAGGGGGCAGGGGCGAGCAGTACTTC. The V gene is TRBV27, the J gene TRBJ2-7; D may be TRBD1 (7 bases). CDR1 is MNHEY, CDR2 SMNVEV, per germline (reference sequence). The CDR3 covers 15 residues. V was cut by 2 bases and J by 6 bases, with 17 bases left in between.

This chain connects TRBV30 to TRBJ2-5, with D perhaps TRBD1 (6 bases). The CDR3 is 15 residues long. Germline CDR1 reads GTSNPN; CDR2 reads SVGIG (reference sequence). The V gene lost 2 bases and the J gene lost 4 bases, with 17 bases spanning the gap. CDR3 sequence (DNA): TGTGCCTGGAGTTCCCTGGGACAAGGACGAGAGACCCAGTACTTC. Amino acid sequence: CAWSSLGQGRETQYF. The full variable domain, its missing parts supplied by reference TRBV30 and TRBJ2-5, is SQTIHQWPATLVQPVGSPLSLECTVEGTSNPNLYWYRQAAGRGLQLLFYSVGIGQISSEVPQNLSASRPQDRQFILSSKKLLLSDSGFYLCAWSSLGQGRETQYFGPGTRLLVL.

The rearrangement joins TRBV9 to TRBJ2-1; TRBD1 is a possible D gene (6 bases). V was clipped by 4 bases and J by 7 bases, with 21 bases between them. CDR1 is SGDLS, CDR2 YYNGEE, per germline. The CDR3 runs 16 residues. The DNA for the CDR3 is TGTGCCAGCAGCATCGGACAGAAACCTAGTTTTAATGAGCAGTTCTTC. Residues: CASSIGQKPSFNEQFF.

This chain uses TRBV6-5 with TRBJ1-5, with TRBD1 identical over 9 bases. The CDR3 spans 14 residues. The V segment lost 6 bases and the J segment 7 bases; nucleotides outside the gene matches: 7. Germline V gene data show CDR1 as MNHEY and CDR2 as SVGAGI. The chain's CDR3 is CASRSRTGEQPQHF. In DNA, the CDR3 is TGTGCCAGCAGAAGTAGGACAGGGGAACAGCCCCAGCATTTT.

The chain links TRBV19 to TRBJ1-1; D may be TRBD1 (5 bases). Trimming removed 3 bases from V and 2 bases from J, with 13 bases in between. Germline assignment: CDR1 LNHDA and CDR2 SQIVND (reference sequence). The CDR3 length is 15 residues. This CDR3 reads CASSMGPGANTEAFF. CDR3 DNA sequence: TGTGCCAGTAGTATGGGGCCAGGAGCAAACACTGAAGCTTTCTTT.

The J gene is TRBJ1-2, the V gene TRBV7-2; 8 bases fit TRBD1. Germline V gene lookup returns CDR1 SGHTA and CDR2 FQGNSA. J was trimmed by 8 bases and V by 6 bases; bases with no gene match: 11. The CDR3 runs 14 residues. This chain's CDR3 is CASSRLGAGGGYTF. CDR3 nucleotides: TGTGCCAGCAGTAGGTTGGGAGCAGGGGGCGGCTACACCTTC.

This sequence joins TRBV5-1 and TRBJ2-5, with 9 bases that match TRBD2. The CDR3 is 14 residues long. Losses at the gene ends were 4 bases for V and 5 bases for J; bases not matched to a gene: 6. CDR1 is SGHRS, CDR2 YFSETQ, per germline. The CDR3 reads CASSPGLALETQYF. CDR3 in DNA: TGCGCCAGCAGCCCGGGACTAGCTTTGGAGACCCAGTACTTC.

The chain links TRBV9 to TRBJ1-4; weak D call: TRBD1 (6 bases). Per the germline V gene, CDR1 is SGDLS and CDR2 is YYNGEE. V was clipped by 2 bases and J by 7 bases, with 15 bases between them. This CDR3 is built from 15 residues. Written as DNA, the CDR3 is TGTGCCAGCAGCGTGGGGGCAGGGTTAAGTGAAAAACTGTTTTTT. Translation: CASSVGAGLSEKLFF.

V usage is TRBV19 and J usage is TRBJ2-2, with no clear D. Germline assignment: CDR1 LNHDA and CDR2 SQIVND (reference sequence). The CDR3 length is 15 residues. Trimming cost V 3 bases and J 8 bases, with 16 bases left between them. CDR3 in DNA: TGTGCCAGTAGTATGCTTGTGCGCATCCGTGGGGAGCTGTTTTTT. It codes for CASSMLVRIRGELFF. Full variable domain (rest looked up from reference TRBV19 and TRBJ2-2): DGGITQSPKYLFRKEGQNVTLSCEQNLNHDAMYWYRQDPGQGLRLIYYSQIVNDFQKGDIAEGYSVSREKKESFPLTVTSAQKNPTAFYLCASSMLVRIRGELFFGEGSRLTVL.

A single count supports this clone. CDR3 amino acids: CASSQPGQNYEQYF. In DNA form, the CDR3 reads TGTGCCAGCAGCCAACCGGGACAGAACTACGAGCAGTACTTC. The V and J genes are TRBV3-1 (or the pseudogene TRBV3-2) and TRBJ2-7; TRBD1 agrees at 7 bases. The junction had 4 bases not matched to a gene; V was cut back by 2 bases and J by 3 bases. The CDR3 contains 14 residues. CDR1 and CDR2 from the germline V gene are LGHDT and YNNKEL (reference sequence).

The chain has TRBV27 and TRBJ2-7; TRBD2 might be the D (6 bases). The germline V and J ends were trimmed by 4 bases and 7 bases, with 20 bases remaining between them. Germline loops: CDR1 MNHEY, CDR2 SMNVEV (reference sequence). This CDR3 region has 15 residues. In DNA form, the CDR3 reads TGTGCCAGCAGTTCAAATTTGGACTACCTTCCGGAGCAGTACTTC. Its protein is CASSSNLDYLPEQYF.

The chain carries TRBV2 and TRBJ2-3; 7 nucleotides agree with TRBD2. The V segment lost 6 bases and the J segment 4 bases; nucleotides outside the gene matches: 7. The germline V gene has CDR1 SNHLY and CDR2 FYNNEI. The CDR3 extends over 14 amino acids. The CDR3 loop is CASRGRLASDTQYF. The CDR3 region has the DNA TGTGCCAGCAGGGGGAGACTAGCATCAGATACGCAGTATTTT.

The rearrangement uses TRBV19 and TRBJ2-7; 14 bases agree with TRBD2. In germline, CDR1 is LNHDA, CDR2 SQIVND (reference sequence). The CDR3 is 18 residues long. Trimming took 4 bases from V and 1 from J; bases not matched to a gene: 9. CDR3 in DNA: TGTGCCAGTAGTAAATCGCCGGGACTAGCGGGAGTTTCCTACGAGCAGTACTTC. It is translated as CASSKSPGLAGVSYEQYF.

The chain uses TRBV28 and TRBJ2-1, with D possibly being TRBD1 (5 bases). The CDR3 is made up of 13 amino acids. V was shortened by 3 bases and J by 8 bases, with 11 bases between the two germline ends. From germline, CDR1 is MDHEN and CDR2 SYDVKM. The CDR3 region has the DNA TGTGCCAGCAGTTTTAGGGGTACGGATGAGCAGTTCTTC. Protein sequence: CASSFRGTDEQFF.

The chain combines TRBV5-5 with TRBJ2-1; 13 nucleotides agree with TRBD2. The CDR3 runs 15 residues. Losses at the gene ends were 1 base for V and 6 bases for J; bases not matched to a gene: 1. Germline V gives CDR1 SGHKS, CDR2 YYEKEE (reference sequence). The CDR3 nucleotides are TGTGCCAGCAGCTTGACTAGCGGGAGGGCCAATGAGCAGTTCTTC. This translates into CASSLTSGRANEQFF.

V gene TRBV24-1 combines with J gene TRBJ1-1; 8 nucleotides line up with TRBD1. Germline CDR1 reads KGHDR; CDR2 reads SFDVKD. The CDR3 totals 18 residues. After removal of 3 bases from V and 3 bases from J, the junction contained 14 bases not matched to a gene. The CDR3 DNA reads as TGTGCCACCAGTGATCCTACAACAGGGGGTAAGGGGCACACTGAAGCTTTCTTT. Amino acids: CATSDPTTGGKGHTEAFF.

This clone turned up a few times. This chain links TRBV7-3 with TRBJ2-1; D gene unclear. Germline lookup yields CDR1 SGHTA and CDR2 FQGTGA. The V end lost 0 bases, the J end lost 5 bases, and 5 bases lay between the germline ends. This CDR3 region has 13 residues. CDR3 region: CASSLTADNEQFF. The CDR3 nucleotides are TGTGCCAGCAGCTTAACGGCGGACAATGAGCAGTTCTTC.

CDR3 region: CASSFGQGMETQYF. DNA for the CDR3: TGTGCCAGCAGCTTCGGACAGGGAATGGAGACCCAGTACTTC. The V gene is TRBV11-2, the J gene TRBJ2-5; 8 bases fit TRBD1. Unmatched junction bases numbered 5, after V lost 3 bases and J lost 5 bases. Germline assignment: CDR1 SGHAT and CDR2 FQNNGV. This CDR3 is 14 amino acids long. The entire variable domain, with the rest obtained from reference TRBV11-2 and TRBJ2-5, is as follows: EAGVAQSPRYKIIEKRQSVAFWCNPISGHATLYWYQQILGQGPKLLIQFQNNGVVDDSQLPKDRFSAERLKGVDSTLKIQPAKLEDSAVYLCASSFGQGMETQYFGPGTRLLVL.

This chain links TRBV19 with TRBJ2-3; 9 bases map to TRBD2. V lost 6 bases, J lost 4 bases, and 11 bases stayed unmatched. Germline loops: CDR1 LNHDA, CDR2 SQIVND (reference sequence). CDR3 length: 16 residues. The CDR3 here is CASRALAGFSADTQYF. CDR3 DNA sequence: TGTGCCAGTAGGGCCCTAGCGGGATTTTCTGCAGATACGCAGTATTTT.

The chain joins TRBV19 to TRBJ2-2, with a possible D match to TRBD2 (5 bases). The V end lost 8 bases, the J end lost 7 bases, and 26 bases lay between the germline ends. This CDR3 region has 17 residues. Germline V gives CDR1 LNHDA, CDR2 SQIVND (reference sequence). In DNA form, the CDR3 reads TGTGCCAGTCAAGTCCTGGGAGTTGGGAAGGATGGCGGGGAGCTGTTTTTT. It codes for CASQVLGVGKDGGELFF.

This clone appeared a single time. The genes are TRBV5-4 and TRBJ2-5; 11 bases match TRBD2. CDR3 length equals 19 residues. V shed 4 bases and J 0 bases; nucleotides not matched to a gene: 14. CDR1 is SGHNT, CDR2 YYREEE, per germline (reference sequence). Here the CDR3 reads CASSPPWGTSGSNQETQYF. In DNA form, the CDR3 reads TGTGCCAGCAGCCCACCTTGGGGTACTAGCGGGAGCAACCAAGAGACCCAGTACTTC.

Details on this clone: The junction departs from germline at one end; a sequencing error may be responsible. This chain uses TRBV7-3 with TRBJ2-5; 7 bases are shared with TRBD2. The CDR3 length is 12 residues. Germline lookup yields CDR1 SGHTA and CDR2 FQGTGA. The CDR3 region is CASSLTGGLQYF. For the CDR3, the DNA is TGTGCCAGCAGCCTAACCGGGGGACTACAATACTTC.

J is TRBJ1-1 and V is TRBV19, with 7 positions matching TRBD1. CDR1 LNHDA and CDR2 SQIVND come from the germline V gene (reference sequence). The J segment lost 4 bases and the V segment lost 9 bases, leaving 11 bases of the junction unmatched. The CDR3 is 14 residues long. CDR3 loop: CASLLQGSGTEAFF. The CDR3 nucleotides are TGTGCCAGCCTGCTACAGGGGTCCGGCACTGAAGCTTTCTTT.

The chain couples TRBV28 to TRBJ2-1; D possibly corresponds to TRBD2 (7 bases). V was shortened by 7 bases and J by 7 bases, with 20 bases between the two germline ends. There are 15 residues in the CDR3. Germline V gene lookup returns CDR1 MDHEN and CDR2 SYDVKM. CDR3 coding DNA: TGTGCCAGCACTCCCGGGGGGCGGGGGAGGAATGAGCAGTTCTTC. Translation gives CASTPGGRGRNEQFF.

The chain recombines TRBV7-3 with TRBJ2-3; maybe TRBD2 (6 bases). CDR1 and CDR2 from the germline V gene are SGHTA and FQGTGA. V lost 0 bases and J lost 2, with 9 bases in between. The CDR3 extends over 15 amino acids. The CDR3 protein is CASSLTWRDTDTQYF. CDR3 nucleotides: TGTGCCAGCAGCTTAACGTGGCGGGACACAGATACGCAGTATTTT.

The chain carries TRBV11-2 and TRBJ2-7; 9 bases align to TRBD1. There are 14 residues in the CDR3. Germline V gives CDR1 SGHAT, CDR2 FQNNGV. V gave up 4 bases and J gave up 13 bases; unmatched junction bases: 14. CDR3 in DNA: TGTGCCAGCAGCTCCGCCGCGGACAACAGGGGGCGATACTTC. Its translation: CASSSAADNRGRYF.

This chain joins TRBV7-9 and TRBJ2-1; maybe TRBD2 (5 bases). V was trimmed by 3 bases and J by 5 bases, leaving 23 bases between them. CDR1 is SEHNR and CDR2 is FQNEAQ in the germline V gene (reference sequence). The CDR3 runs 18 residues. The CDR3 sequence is CASSFSVGIGRINNEQFF. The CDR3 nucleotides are TGTGCCAGCAGCTTCAGCGTAGGGATAGGGAGAATAAACAATGAGCAGTTCTTC. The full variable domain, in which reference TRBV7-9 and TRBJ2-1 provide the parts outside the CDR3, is DTGVSQNPRHKITKRGQNVTFRCDPISEHNRLYWYRQTLGQGPEFLTYFQNEAQLEKSRLLSDRFSAERPKGSFSTLEIQRTEQGDSAMYLCASSFSVGIGRINNEQFFGPGTRLTVL.